This T cell receptor beta chain appears in the sequencing data of a study of identifying expanded T cells in peripheral blood. Here immunoSEQ multiplex PCR was the method, and the copy in TCRdb shows in-frame clones only, minus some. The sample contains 90,000 or so clones, around 89% of which appear only once. Study conclusions and caveats: Roughly two-week clone count variance significantly increased as total template count grew.

Germline V gene lookup returns CDR1 SGHDN and CDR2 FVKESK. This CDR3 has 17 amino acids. Losses at the gene ends were 6 bases for V and 4 bases for J; bases not matched to a gene: 12. On this clone: What it binds is not known.

Healthy donors had no documented immune events, such as infections, while sampled. The V gene is TRBV14, the J gene TRBJ2-1; 10 positions agree with TRBD1. This receptor was obtained from a person aged 18-70 years in good health. The specimen was blood. The CDR3 sequence is CASSPTIGTGAYNEQFF. CDR3 nucleotides: TGTGCCAGCAGTCCCACCATCGGGACAGGGGCTTACAATGAGCAGTTCTTC. Looking up the rest from reference TRBV14 and TRBJ2-1 gives the full variable domain: EAGVTQFPSHSVIEKGQTVTLRCDPISGHDNLYWYRRVMGKEIKFLLHFVKESKQDESGMPNNRFLAERTGGTYSTLKVQPAELEDSGVYFCASSPTIGTGAYNEQFFGPGTRLTVL.